The 7 T cell receptor beta chains given below trace back to one sample, sequenced in a study of neurological immune-mediated disorders. From the 5' RACE reads, TCRdb called clonotypes with MiXCR, one entry per CDR3 protein. The table shows tens of thousands of distinct CDR3 sequences, with 3% to 4% occurring only once. Sequencing input: PBMCs. These receptor sequences come from a woman aged 45 to 65 with multiple sclerosis.

This clonotype was observed at least ten times. J is TRBJ2-7 and V is TRBV7-9; the D gene is possibly TRBD2 (5 bases). The CDR3 is made up of 9 amino acids. The V gene lost 11 bases and the J gene lost 4 bases, with 6 bases spanning the gap. CDR1 SEHNR and CDR2 FQNEAQ come from the germline V gene (reference sequence). The CDR3: CARGYEQYF. In DNA, the CDR3 is TGTGCCCGCGGGTACGAGCAGTACTTC.

This clonotype was picked up many times. This sequence joins TRBV5-1 and TRBJ1-4; tentative D call: TRBD1 (5 bases). Deletions cut 0 bases from V and 2 bases from J, with 17 bases between. The CDR3 extends over 18 amino acids. Germline CDR1 SGHRS, CDR2 YFSETQ. CDR3 in DNA: TGCGCCAGCAGCTTGGGGTTTTTGAGGGGTGCGACTAATGAAAAACTGTTTTTT. Protein product: CASSLGFLRGATNEKLFF.

This clonotype was recorded at least ten times. V usage is TRBV12-5 and J usage is TRBJ2-1, with a tentative D call TRBD2 (6 bases). This CDR3 contains 14 residues. Trimming took 5 bases from V and 6 from J, leaving 14 bases between them. Germline CDR1 and CDR2: LGHNT and FRNRAP. The CDR3 sequence: CASGLRVGGNEQFF. The CDR3 coding sequence is TGTGCTAGTGGTCTCCGGGTGGGGGGCAATGAGCAGTTCTTC.

This clonotype has ten or more counts. This chain uses TRBV10-3 with TRBJ2-1; no definite D call. The CDR3 is made up of 12 amino acids. From germline, CDR1 is ENHRY and CDR2 SYGVKD. V dropped 5 bases and J dropped 8 bases, with 10 bases sitting between them. This chain's CDR3 is CAISPTHHEQFF. In nucleotides, the CDR3 is TGTGCCATCAGTCCTACCCACCATGAGCAGTTCTTC.

This clonotype showed up many times. This chain uses TRBV20-1 with TRBJ1-5; 9 positions agree with TRBD1. The V and J ends lost 5 bases and 6 bases, in that order; junction bases with no gene match: 8. The CDR3 length is 14 residues. CDR1 DFQATT and CDR2 SNEGSKA come from the germline V gene (reference sequence). In nucleotides, the CDR3 is TGCAGTGCTCCACAGGGGGCGCAGGTTCAGCCCCAGCATTTT. Its protein product is CSAPQGAQVQPQHF.

This clonotype was found many times. The V call is TRBV4-3, the J call TRBJ2-3, with 9 bases that match TRBD1. V lost 4 bases and J lost 2; bases outside the gene matches: 7. This CDR3 has 16 amino acids. Per the germline V gene, CDR1 is LGHNA and CDR2 is YSLEER. CDR3 DNA sequence: TGCGCCAGCAGCCCTCATGGGACAGGGCACACAGATACGCAGTATTTT. Protein sequence: CASSPHGTGHTDTQYF.

This clonotype was seen a few times. This chain uses TRBV29-1 with TRBJ1-2; 9 bases are a match to TRBD1. V shed 4 bases and J 7 bases; nucleotides not matched to a gene: 7. The CDR3 is 13 residues long. Germline V CDR1 and CDR2: SQVTM, ANQGSEA. CDR3 residues: CSVGTGDMVGYTF. The CDR3, as DNA: TGCAGCGTTGGGACAGGGGATATGGTTGGCTACACCTTC.